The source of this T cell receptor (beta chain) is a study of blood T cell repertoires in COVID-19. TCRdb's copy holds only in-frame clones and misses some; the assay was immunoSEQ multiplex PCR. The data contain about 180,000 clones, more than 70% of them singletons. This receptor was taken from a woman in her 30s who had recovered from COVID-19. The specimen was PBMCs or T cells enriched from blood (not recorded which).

The CDR3 nucleotides are TGTGCCAGCAGCCAGGGCTGGCCCGGAAACACCATATATTTT. This sequence encodes CASSQGWPGNTIYF. The chain has TRBV3-1 (or the pseudogene TRBV3-2) and TRBJ1-3; the D is unclear. CDR1 and CDR2 (germline): LGHDT, YNNKEL (reference sequence). The germline V and J ends were trimmed by 3 bases and 4 bases, with 10 bases remaining between them. The CDR3 loop spans 14 amino acids.